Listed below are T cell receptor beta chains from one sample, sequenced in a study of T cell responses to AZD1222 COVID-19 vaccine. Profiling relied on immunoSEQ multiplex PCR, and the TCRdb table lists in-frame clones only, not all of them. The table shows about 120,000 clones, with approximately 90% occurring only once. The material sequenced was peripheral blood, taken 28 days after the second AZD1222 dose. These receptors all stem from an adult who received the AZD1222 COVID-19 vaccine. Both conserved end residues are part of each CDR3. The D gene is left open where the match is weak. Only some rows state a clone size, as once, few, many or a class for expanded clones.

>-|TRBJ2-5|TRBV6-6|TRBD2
CASSRGTSGRPYQETQYF
TGTGCCAGCAGCCGAGGGACTAGCGGGAGACCCTACCAAGAGACCCAGTACTTC
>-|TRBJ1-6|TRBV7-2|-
CASSLGGRQSSYNSPLHF
TGTGCCAGCAGTCTAGGAGGGCGGCAGAGCTCCTATAATTCACCCCTCCACTTT
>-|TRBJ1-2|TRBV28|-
CASSPTETSIGYTF
TGTGCCAGCAGTCCGACCGAAACTTCTATTGGCTACACCTTC
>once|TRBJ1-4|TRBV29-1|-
CSVEPRADEKLFF
TGCAGCGTTGAGCCCCGGGCCGATGAAAAACTGTTTTTT
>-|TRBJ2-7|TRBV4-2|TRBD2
CASSQDFGSGRAGEQYF
TGTGCCAGCAGCCAAGATTTTGGTAGCGGGAGGGCCGGGGAGCAGTACTTC
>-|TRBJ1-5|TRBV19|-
CASSKLDTFNQPQHF
TGTGCCAGTAGTAAATTAGACACCTTCAATCAGCCCCAGCATTTT
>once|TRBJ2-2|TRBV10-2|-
CASSQSGELFF
TGCGCCAGCAGCCAGTCCGGGGAGCTGTTTTTT
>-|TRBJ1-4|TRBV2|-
CASSGARTGPNEKLFF
TGTGCCAGCAGTGGGGCCCGAACAGGGCCAAATGAAAAACTGTTTTTT
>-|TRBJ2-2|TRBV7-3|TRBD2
CASSLAGGDTGELFF
TGTGCCAGCAGCCTAGCGGGAGGGGACACCGGGGAGCTGTTTTTT
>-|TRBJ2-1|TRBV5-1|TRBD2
CASSLQPSGLGSYNEQFF
TGCGCCAGCAGCTTACAACCGTCGGGACTAGGCTCCTACAATGAGCAGTTCTTC
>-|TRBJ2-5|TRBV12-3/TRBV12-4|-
CASRWRGETQYF
TGTGCCAGCAGGTGGAGGGGAGAGACCCAGTACTTC
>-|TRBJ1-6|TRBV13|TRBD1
CASSLDARGKSSYNSPLHF
TGTGCCAGCAGCTTAGACGCCAGGGGGAAGAGCTCCTATAATTCACCCCTCCACTTT
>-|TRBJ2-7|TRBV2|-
CASSELPGAWGQYF
TGTGCCAGCAGTGAACTCCCCGGGGCCTGGGGGCAGTACTTC
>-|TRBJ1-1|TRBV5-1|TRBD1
CASSLGQGIGAEAFF
TGCGCCAGCAGCTTGGGACAGGGGATAGGTGCTGAAGCTTTCTTT
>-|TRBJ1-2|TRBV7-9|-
CASSPTVHGYTF
TGTGCCAGCAGCCCTACTGTCCATGGCTACACCTTC
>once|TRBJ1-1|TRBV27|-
CASSLTAGRDTEAFF
TGTGCCAGCAGTTTAACTGCAGGGAGGGACACTGAAGCTTTCTTT
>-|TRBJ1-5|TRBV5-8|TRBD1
CASSFLGTGDKASNQPQHF
TGTGCCAGCAGCTTCTTGGGGACAGGGGATAAAGCGAGCAATCAGCCCCAGCATTTT
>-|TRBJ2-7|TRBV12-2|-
CASRFQSSYEQYF
TGTGCAAGTCGCTTCCAGAGCTCCTACGAGCAGTACTTC
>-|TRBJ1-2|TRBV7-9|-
CASSLWSNRGGYTF
TGTGCCAGCAGCTTATGGTCCAACCGGGGGGGCTACACCTTC
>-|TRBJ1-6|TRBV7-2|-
CASSLIPGFPSPLHF
TGTGCCAGCAGCCTGATCCCCGGGTTTCCATCACCCCTCCACTTT
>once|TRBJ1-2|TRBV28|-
CASSTTSSYGYTF
TGTGCCAGCAGTACTACCTCTAGCTATGGCTACACCTTC
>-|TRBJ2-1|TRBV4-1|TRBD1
CASSQEGDRGYNEQFF
TGCGCCAGCAGCCAAGAGGGAGACAGGGGGTACAATGAGCAGTTCTTC
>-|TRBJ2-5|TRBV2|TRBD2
CASSGGLWASGKETQYF
TGTGCCAGCAGTGGAGGGTTGTGGGCCAGCGGGAAAGAGACCCAGTACTTC
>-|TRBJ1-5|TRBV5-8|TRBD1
CASSLWVGGASSNQPQHF
TGTGCCAGCAGCTTGTGGGTAGGGGGCGCGTCCAGCAATCAGCCCCAGCATTTT